The 23 T cell receptor beta chains presented below share a single source sample, sequenced in a study of blood T cell repertoires in COVID-19. Only in-frame clones appear in the TCRdb table, and some are missing; sequencing was by immunoSEQ multiplex PCR. The sample carries about 90,000 clones, 86% recorded once. Sequenced sample: peripheral blood. These receptor sequences come from an elderly man with acute or convalescent COVID-19.

The rearrangement links TRBV5-5 to TRBJ1-5; weak D call: TRBD1 (5 bases). Trimming cost V 0 bases and J 3 bases, with 10 bases left between them. This CDR3 spans 15 amino acids. CDR1 is SGHKS and CDR2 is YYEKEE in the germline V gene (reference sequence). The chain's CDR3 is CASSLGSGLNQPQHF. The DNA of the CDR3 is TGTGCCAGCAGCTTGGGGTCGGGACTCAATCAGCCCCAGCATTTT.

The genes are TRBV2 and TRBJ2-7; 7 bases fit TRBD1. Germline V gene lookup returns CDR1 SNHLY and CDR2 FYNNEI. The CDR3 runs 15 residues. V dropped 4 bases and J dropped 6; count of bases not matched to a gene: 12. The CDR3 coding sequence is TGTGCCAGCAGTGGCCGACAGGGTGGTACGAGCGAGCAGTACTTC. Encoded protein: CASSGRQGGTSEQYF.

This sequence joins TRBV5-4 and TRBJ2-1, with 10 positions matching TRBD2. Germline values: CDR1 SGHNT, CDR2 YYREEE (reference sequence). Trimming took 0 bases from V and 0 from J; bases not matched to a gene: 0. CDR3 length: 16 amino acids. CDR3: CASSLASGSSYNEQFF. The CDR3 coding sequence is TGTGCCAGCAGCTTGGCTAGCGGGAGCTCCTACAATGAGCAGTTCTTC.

The V and J genes are TRBV15 and TRBJ2-5; 8 positions agree with TRBD1. This CDR3 is built from 18 residues. V gave up 3 bases and J gave up 3 bases; unmatched junction bases: 15. CDR1 is LNHNV, CDR2 YYDKDF, per germline (reference sequence). The CDR3 coding sequence is TGTGCCACCAGCAGGACGCGAGGACAGGGTGGGATGAAAGAGACCCAGTACTTC. Its translation is CATSRTRGQGGMKETQYF.

V is TRBV11-2 and J is TRBJ2-1, with TRBD1 as a possible D gene (6 bases). Deletions cut 2 bases from V and 4 bases from J, with 12 bases between. Germline CDR1 SGHAT, CDR2 FQNNGV. The CDR3 has 15 residues. CDR3 protein: CASSLNRENYNEQFF. The DNA for the CDR3 is TGTGCCAGCAGCTTAAACAGGGAGAATTACAATGAGCAGTTCTTC.

The gene calls are TRBV6-5 and TRBJ2-2, with 7 nucleotides matching TRBD2. Looked up from germline, CDR1 is MNHEY and CDR2 is SVGAGI. Unmatched junction bases numbered 5, after V lost 7 bases and J lost 0 bases. CDR3 length: 15 residues. As DNA, the CDR3 is TGTGCCAGCATTCTAGCGGTTGCGAACACCGGGGAGCTGTTTTTT. It yields the protein CASILAVANTGELFF.

V gene TRBV29-1 combines with J gene TRBJ1-2; no firm D call. V was trimmed by 5 bases and J by 6 bases, leaving 19 bases between them. There are 14 residues in the CDR3. Per germline, CDR1 SQVTM and CDR2 ANQGSEA. CDR3 DNA sequence: TGCAGCGTTCCACGGGTTCCCGAGGGCCATGGCTACACCTTC. This codes for CSVPRVPEGHGYTF.

This chain uses TRBV28 with TRBJ1-1; TRBD1 agrees at 7 bases. Germline V lookup: CDR1 MDHEN, CDR2 SYDVKM. This CDR3 comprises 14 residues. The V segment lost 2 bases and the J segment 5 bases; nucleotides outside the gene matches: 5. The CDR3 DNA is TGTGCCAGCAGTTTACAGGGGGTGGGTACTGAAGCTTTCTTT. It specifies CASSLQGVGTEAFF. The entire variable domain, with the rest obtained from reference TRBV28 and TRBJ1-1, is as follows: DVKVTQSSRYLVKRTGEKVFLECVQDMDHENMFWYRQDPGLGLRLIYFSYDVKMKEKGDIPEGYSVSREKKERFSLILESASTNQTSMYLCASSLQGVGTEAFFGQGTRLTVV.

The V call is TRBV7-8, the J call TRBJ2-2; weak D call: TRBD1 (5 bases). CDR1 is SGHVS, CDR2 FQNEAQ, per germline. V lost 0 bases and J lost 6, with 5 bases in between. CDR3 length equals 13 residues. The CDR3 here is CASSLAGAGELFF. The CDR3 nucleotides are TGTGCCAGCAGCTTAGCAGGGGCCGGGGAGCTGTTTTTT.

The gene calls are TRBV9 and TRBJ2-5, with 8 bases matching TRBD2. The CDR3 is made up of 15 amino acids. V dropped 7 bases and J dropped 1; count of bases not matched to a gene: 9. From germline, CDR1 is SGDLS and CDR2 YYNGEE. In nucleotides, the CDR3 is TGTGCCAGCGGTTCAACTGGACTAGCCCAAGAGACCCAGTACTTC. This sequence encodes CASGSTGLAQETQYF.

This clone appeared a single time. V is TRBV3-1 (or the pseudogene TRBV3-2) and J is TRBJ2-1; tentatively, D is TRBD1 (5 bases). Between the trimmed V and J ends, which lost 3 bases and 1 base, there was a span of 7 bases. The CDR3 has 14 amino acids. Germline values: CDR1 LGHDT, CDR2 YNNKEL (reference sequence). CDR3 DNA: TGTGCCAGCAGCCAGACAGAATCCTACAATGAGCAGTTCTTC. Translation gives CASSQTESYNEQFF.

This clone was found a few times. The rearrangement links TRBV7-6 to TRBJ2-3, with 12 positions matching TRBD2. Per the germline V gene, CDR1 is SGHVS and CDR2 is FNYEAQ. V trimming: 5 bases; J trimming: 3 bases; junction bases outside the gene matches: 3. This CDR3 has 15 amino acids. CDR3 bases: TGTGCCAGCAGCCGAGGACTAGCGGGAACAGATACGCAGTATTTT. The encoded protein is CASSRGLAGTDTQYF.

The chain carries TRBV28 and TRBJ2-5, with 9 bases aligning to TRBD1. After removal of 6 bases from V and 0 bases from J, the junction contained 5 bases not matched to a gene. The CDR3 length is 15 residues. CDR1 is MDHEN and CDR2 is SYDVKM in the germline V gene. DNA for the CDR3: TGTGCCAGCAGCGCCGGGACAGGGAACCAAGAGACCCAGTACTTC. Its translation is CASSAGTGNQETQYF.

This chain uses TRBV2 with TRBJ2-7; 8 nucleotides agree with TRBD2. Trimming cost V 6 bases and J 0 bases; bases outside gene matches: 7. The CDR3 extends over 15 amino acids. CDR1 is SNHLY and CDR2 is FYNNEI in the germline V gene. The CDR3 loop is CASSTGGESSYEQYF. As DNA, the CDR3 is TGTGCCAGCAGCACGGGGGGGGAGAGCTCCTACGAGCAGTACTTC. The full variable domain, in which reference TRBV2 and TRBJ2-7 provide the parts outside the CDR3, is EPEVTQTPSHQVTQMGQEVILRCVPISNHLYFYWYRQILGQKVEFLVSFYNNEISEKSEIFDDQFSVERPDGSNFTLKIRSTKLEDSAMYFCASSTGGESSYEQYFGPGTRLTVT.

This chain uses TRBV27 with TRBJ2-1; 11 bases agree with TRBD2. The CDR3 length is 18 residues. V lost 6 bases, J lost 0 bases, and 10 bases stayed unmatched. From germline, CDR1 is MNHEY and CDR2 SMNVEV (reference sequence). The CDR3 sequence: CASSPGLAVRSSYNEQFF. In DNA form, the CDR3 reads TGTGCCAGCAGCCCGGGACTAGCGGTAAGGAGCTCCTACAATGAGCAGTTCTTC.

The rearrangement links TRBV6-6 to TRBJ2-7; 8 bases line up with TRBD1. Trimming took 6 bases from V and 5 from J; bases not matched to a gene: 15. This CDR3 comprises 16 residues. The V gene's germline CDR1 is MNHNY and CDR2 SVGAGI (reference sequence). CDR3 region: CASSLIWGQVIHEQYF. In DNA, the CDR3 is TGTGCCAGCAGCCTCATATGGGGACAGGTAATCCACGAGCAGTACTTC.

This chain links TRBV27 with TRBJ2-3; 12 bases fit TRBD1. Germline lookup yields CDR1 MNHEY and CDR2 SMNVEV (reference sequence). The CDR3 sequence is 14 residues long. The V and J ends lost 3 bases and 9 bases, in that order; junction bases with no gene match: 4. Here the CDR3 DNA reads TGTGCCAGCAGTTTCCCGGGACAGGGGGCCACGCAGTATTTT. Amino acids: CASSFPGQGATQYF.

As for this clone: Other DNA sequences within the sample encode an identical CDR3. The gene calls are TRBV4-1 and TRBJ2-7; D is possibly TRBD1 (5 bases). Trimming shortened V by 0 bases and J by 7 bases, and 13 bases separated the two germline ends. The CDR3 covers 14 residues. Germline values: CDR1 MGHRA, CDR2 YSYEKL. CDR3 in amino acids: CASSQDLRGWEQYF. The DNA of the CDR3 is TGCGCCAGCAGCCAAGACTTAAGGGGTTGGGAGCAGTACTTC.

This clone was counted once. This rearrangement joins TRBV5-6 to TRBJ2-1; the match to TRBD2 covers 10 bases. After removal of 1 base from V and 7 bases from J, the junction contained 11 bases not matched to a gene. This CDR3 contains 17 residues. Germline CDR1 SGHDT, CDR2 YYEEEE. The CDR3 DNA sequence: TGTGCCAGCAGCTTGATCAAAAGCGGGAGGGCCGCAAATGAGCAGTTCTTC. The encoded protein is CASSLIKSGRAANEQFF.

The chain uses TRBV19 and TRBJ2-1; 8 bases match TRBD2. Germline V lookup: CDR1 LNHDA, CDR2 SQIVND (reference sequence). Trimming removed 0 bases from V and 6 bases from J; junction bases left unmatched: 4. This CDR3 is built from 15 residues. CDR3 region: CASSIDWTSFNEQFF. The CDR3 bases are TGTGCCAGTAGTATAGATTGGACTAGCTTCAATGAGCAGTTCTTC.

This chain connects TRBV27 to TRBJ1-1; no firm D call. There are 13 residues in the CDR3. CDR1 and CDR2 from the germline V gene are MNHEY and SMNVEV (reference sequence). Trimming shortened V by 4 bases and J by 5 bases, and 11 bases separated the two germline ends. The CDR3 loop is CASSWRGGTEAFF. CDR3 nucleotide sequence: TGTGCCAGCAGTTGGAGAGGTGGGACTGAAGCTTTCTTT.

This clone appeared a single time. The chain carries TRBV18 and TRBJ1-3; TRBD1 aligns across 11 bases. The CDR3 spans 16 residues. CDR1 KGHSH and CDR2 LQKENI come from the germline V gene. The J segment lost 0 bases and the V segment lost 2 bases, leaving 0 bases of the junction unmatched. The CDR3 loop is CASSPGTGGSGNTIYF. DNA of the CDR3: TGTGCCAGCTCACCAGGGACAGGGGGCTCTGGAAACACCATATATTTT. Using reference TRBV18 and TRBJ1-3 for the parts outside the CDR3, the full variable domain is NAGVMQNPRHLVRRRGQEARLRCSPMKGHSHVYWYRQLPEEGLKFMVYLQKENIIDESGMPKERFSAEFPKEGPSILRIQQVVRGDSAAYFCASSPGTGGSGNTIYFGEGSWLTVV.

V and J are TRBV9 and TRBJ2-1; possible D gene TRBD1, 5 bases. The V and J ends lost 0 bases and 4 bases respectively, with 14 bases between them. CDR3 size: 16 residues. CDR1 and CDR2 from the germline V gene are SGDLS and YYNGEE. Written as DNA, the CDR3 is TGTGCCAGCAGCGTAGAGACCCAACGACAGTACAATGAGCAGTTCTTC. Translation gives CASSVETQRQYNEQFF. The full variable domain, its missing parts supplied by reference TRBV9 and TRBJ2-1, is DSGVTQTPKHLITATGQRVTLRCSPRSGDLSVYWYQQSLDQGLQFLIQYYNGEERAKGNILERFSAQQFPDLHSELNLSSLELGDSALYFCASSVETQRQYNEQFFGPGTRLTVL.